Below are 18 T cell receptor beta chains sequenced from a single sample in a study of CXCR3-negative and CXCR3-positive naive CD8 T cells. The authors made the TRB cDNA libraries by 5' RACE using UMI labels. Following a re-call of the 5' RACE reads, TCRdb has one entry per CDR3 protein and lacks DNA. The listing contains roughly 70,000 distinct CDR3 sequences. The sequencing sample was made of naive CXCR3- CD8+ T cells from blood. As for subset: CD45RO-CCR7+CD27+CD95- naive CD8+ T cells lacking CXCR3 (TNR3-). These TCRs come from a human donor in good health. Some clones in this sample may be carry-over from other donors' samples.

The CDR3 spells CASSYLGGPNEKLFF. J is TRBJ1-4 and V is TRBV6-5; TCRdb returns TRBD1, unconfirmable since there is no DNA. Germline CDR1 MNHEY, CDR2 SVGAGI. This CDR3 is 15 amino acids long.

J is TRBJ1-4 and V is TRBV28; TCRdb indicates TRBD1, and absent DNA this call remains unverified. Germline V gene sequence: CDR1 MDHEN, CDR2 SYDVKM. This CDR3 is built from 15 residues. CDR3 sequence: CASSILDILGEKLFF.

This chain links TRBV28 with TRBJ2-2. Germline V gives CDR1 MDHEN, CDR2 SYDVKM. The CDR3 consists of 16 residues. CDR3 amino acids: CASSFRKTRNTGELFF.

The gene calls are TRBV29-1 and TRBJ1-4; TCRdb proposes TRBD1, but this gene call is untestable without DNA. CDR3 length equals 15 residues. Per the germline V gene, CDR1 is SQVTM and CDR2 is ANQGSEA. The chain's CDR3 is CSVEEERGVGEKLFF.

The rearrangement joins TRBV7-9 to TRBJ2-7; TCRdb calls TRBD1, which cannot be checked without DNA. Germline values: CDR1 SEHNR, CDR2 FQNEAQ (reference sequence). The CDR3 covers 12 residues. The CDR3 here is CASSNQGPEQYF. Drawing the rest from reference TRBV7-9 and TRBJ2-7, the complete variable domain is DTGVSQNPRHKITKRGQNVTFRCDPISEHNRLYWYRQTLGQGPEFLTYFQNEAQLEKSRLLSDRFSAERPKGSFSTLEIQRTEQGDSAMYLCASSNQGPEQYFGPGTRLTVT.

The chain links TRBV2 to TRBJ1-1; TCRdb picks TRBD1, but there is no DNA to check that call. This CDR3 has 15 amino acids. CDR1 is SNHLY and CDR2 is FYNNEI in the germline V gene. CDR3: CASSETAGANTEAFF.

This chain connects TRBV7-9 to TRBJ2-1; TCRdb indicates TRBD1, and absent DNA this call remains unverified. Germline CDR1 and CDR2: SEHNR and FQNEAQ (reference sequence). The CDR3 covers 18 residues. The CDR3 reads CASSSLEGREDSYNEQFF.

The rearrangement joins TRBV5-1 to TRBJ2-1; no DNA is available, so the TRBD2 call from TCRdb remains unchecked. The CDR3 length is 16 residues. Germline CDR1 and CDR2: SGHRS and YFSETQ. This CDR3 is CASSSRTSGSYNEQFF.

V usage is TRBV7-6 and J usage is TRBJ2-2; TCRdb names TRBD1, which stays unverified in the absence of DNA. Germline V gene sequence: CDR1 SGHVS, CDR2 FNYEAQ. The CDR3 is 15 residues long. The chain's CDR3 is CASSPGTDYSGELFF. Variable domain in full (rest from reference TRBV7-6 and TRBJ2-2): GAGVSQSPRYKVTKRGQDVALRCDPISGHVSLYWYRQALGQGPEFLTYFNYEAQQDKSGLPNDRFSAERPEGSISTLTIQRTEQRDSAMYRCASSPGTDYSGELFFGEGSRLTVL.

V is TRBV4-3 and J is TRBJ1-2. The CDR3 is 13 residues long. Germline V gene sequence: CDR1 LGHNA, CDR2 YSLEER. Here the CDR3 reads CASSQEWDDGYTF.

The chain has TRBV6-1 and TRBJ1-1. This CDR3 is built from 16 residues. CDR1 and CDR2 (germline): MNHNS, SASEGT. CDR3 in amino acids: CASSGTVRGLITEAFF.

The chain combines TRBV14 with TRBJ2-7; the TRBD2 assignment by TCRdb is unverifiable without DNA. Germline assignment: CDR1 SGHDN and CDR2 FVKESK. CDR3 length: 13 amino acids. CDR3 in amino acids: CASSQVFPGEQYF.

V usage is TRBV20-1 and J usage is TRBJ2-7; there is no DNA to check the TCRdb D call of TRBD1. Germline lookup yields CDR1 DFQATT and CDR2 SNEGSKA (reference sequence). This CDR3 has 13 amino acids. This CDR3 reads CSAREIGVYEQYF.

The chain links TRBV20-1 to TRBJ2-7; TCRdb picks TRBD1, but there is no DNA to check that call. Germline V gene sequence: CDR1 DFQATT, CDR2 SNEGSKA (reference sequence). CDR3 length: 12 amino acids. The CDR3 reads CSAYPPGHEQYF.

The CDR3 sequence: CSARTGSAYEQYF. V is TRBV29-1 and J is TRBJ2-7; TCRdb calls TRBD1, which cannot be checked without DNA. Germline V gene lookup returns CDR1 SQVTM and CDR2 ANQGSEA. This CDR3 has 13 amino acids.

CDR3 sequence reads: CSARDIAGGPSYEQYF. V gene TRBV20-1 combines with J gene TRBJ2-7; TCRdb's assignment of TRBD2 cannot be checked, as there is no DNA. Germline CDR1 and CDR2: DFQATT and SNEGSKA (reference sequence). This CDR3 region has 16 residues.

V usage is TRBV9 and J usage is TRBJ1-6. The CDR3 is 13 residues long. The germline V gene encodes CDR1 SGDLS and CDR2 YYNGEE. The CDR3 region is CASSVVEYSPLHF.

This chain joins TRBV14 and TRBJ2-1; TCRdb designates TRBD1, a call that cannot be tested without DNA. CDR3 length: 18 residues. Germline CDR1 and CDR2: SGHDN and FVKESK. CDR3 residues: CASSQEGGAISHYNEQFF.